This record looks at one T cell receptor (beta chain) sequence and its context. The sample is drawn from a study of blood T cell repertoires in COVID-19. The authors' processing: Researchers report that nucleated cell counts were estimated from reference gene primer amplification. Profiled with immunoSEQ multiplex PCR; TCRdb holds only in-frame clones, not every one. The V and J calls and clone size were taken over from that table, and D and trimming were inferred from the DNA. Counted here are some 140,000 clones, approximately 77% occurring once; the ten biggest clones make up around 20%. The sequence derives from a man older than 75 with acute or convalescent COVID-19. The source material was peripheral blood.

CDR3 nucleotides: TGCGCCAGCAGCTTGGACGGGGGTCCTCACTATGGCTACACCTTC. Amino acids: CASSLDGGPHYGYTF. The J gene is TRBJ1-2, the V gene TRBV5-1, with D possibly being TRBD1 (5 bases). The CDR3 consists of 15 residues. Per germline, CDR1 SGHRS and CDR2 YFSETQ. Trimming took off 0 bases at V and 3 bases at J, with 12 bases between the two ends. The full variable domain, rest sourced from reference TRBV5-1 and TRBJ1-2, is KAGVTQTPRYLIKTRGQQVTLSCSPISGHRSVSWYQQTPGQGLQFLFEYFSETQRNKGNFPGRFSGRQFSNSRSEMNVSTLELGDSALYLCASSLDGGPHYGYTFGSGTRLTVV.